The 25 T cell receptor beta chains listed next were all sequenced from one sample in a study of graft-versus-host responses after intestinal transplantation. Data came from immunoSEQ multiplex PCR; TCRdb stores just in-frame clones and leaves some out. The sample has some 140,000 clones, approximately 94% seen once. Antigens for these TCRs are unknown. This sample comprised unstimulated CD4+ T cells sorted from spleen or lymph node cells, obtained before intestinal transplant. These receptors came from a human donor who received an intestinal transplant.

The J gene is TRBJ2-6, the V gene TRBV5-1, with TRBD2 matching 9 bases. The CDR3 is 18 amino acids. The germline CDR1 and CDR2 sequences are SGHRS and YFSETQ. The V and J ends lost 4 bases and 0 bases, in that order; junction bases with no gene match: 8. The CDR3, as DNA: TGCGCCAGCAGCATAATTAGCGGGGGCCGCTCTGGGGCCAACGTCCTGACTTTC. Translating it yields CASSIISGGRSGANVLTF.

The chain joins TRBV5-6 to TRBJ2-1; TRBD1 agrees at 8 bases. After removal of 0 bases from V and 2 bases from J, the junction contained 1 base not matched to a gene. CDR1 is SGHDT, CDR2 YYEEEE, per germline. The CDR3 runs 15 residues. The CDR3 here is CASSLDRGAYNEQFF. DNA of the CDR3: TGTGCCAGCAGCTTGGACAGGGGGGCCTACAATGAGCAGTTCTTC.

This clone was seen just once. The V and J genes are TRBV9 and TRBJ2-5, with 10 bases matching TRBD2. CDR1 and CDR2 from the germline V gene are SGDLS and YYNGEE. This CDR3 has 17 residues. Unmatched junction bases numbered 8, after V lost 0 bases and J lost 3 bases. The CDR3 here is CASSVGASGGGEETQYF. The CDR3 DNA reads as TGTGCCAGCAGCGTAGGGGCTAGCGGGGGCGGGGAAGAGACCCAGTACTTC.

CDR3 loop: CASSLGPAMYEQYF. Here the CDR3 DNA reads TGTGCCAGCAGCTTAGGGCCTGCTATGTACGAGCAGTACTTC. J is TRBJ2-7 and V is TRBV11-3; D unclear. Trimming cost V 1 base and J 4 bases, with 11 bases left between them. The CDR3 spans 14 residues. Germline CDR1 SGHNT, CDR2 YENEEA.

As DNA, the CDR3 is TGTGCCAGCAGTGAAGACCGGGGCCGGCACAATGAGCAGTTCTTC. Translated: CASSEDRGRHNEQFF. The chain uses TRBV2 and TRBJ2-1; D may match TRBD1 or TRBD2 (5 bases each). The V and J ends lost 1 base and 5 bases respectively, with 12 bases between them. The germline CDR1 and CDR2 sequences are SNHLY and FYNNEI. This CDR3 has 15 amino acids.

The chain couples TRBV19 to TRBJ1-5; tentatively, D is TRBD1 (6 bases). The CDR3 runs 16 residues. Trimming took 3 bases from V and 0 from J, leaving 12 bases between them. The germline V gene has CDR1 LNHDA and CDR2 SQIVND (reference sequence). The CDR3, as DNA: TGTGCCAGTAGTATCTCCGGGACAATTAGCAATCAGCCCCAGCATTTT. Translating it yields CASSISGTISNQPQHF.

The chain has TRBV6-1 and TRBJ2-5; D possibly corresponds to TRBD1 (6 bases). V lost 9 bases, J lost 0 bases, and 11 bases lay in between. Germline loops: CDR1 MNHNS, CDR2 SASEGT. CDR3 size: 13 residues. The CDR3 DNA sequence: TGTGCCAGTTCAAGGGGGTACCAAGAGACCCAGTACTTC. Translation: CASSRGYQETQYF.

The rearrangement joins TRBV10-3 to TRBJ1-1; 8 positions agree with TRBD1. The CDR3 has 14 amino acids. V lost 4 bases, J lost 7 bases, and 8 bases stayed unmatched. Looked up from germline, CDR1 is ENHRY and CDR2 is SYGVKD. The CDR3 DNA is TGTGCCATCAGTGCGACAGGGGTTGGCCTTGAAGCTTTCTTT. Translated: CAISATGVGLEAFF.

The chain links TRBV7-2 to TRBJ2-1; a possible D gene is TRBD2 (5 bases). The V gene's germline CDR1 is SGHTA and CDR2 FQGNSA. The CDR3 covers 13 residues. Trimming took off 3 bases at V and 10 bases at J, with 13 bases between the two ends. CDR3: CASSFVSRGEQFF. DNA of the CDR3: TGTGCCAGCAGCTTTGTCTCTCGGGGAGAGCAGTTCTTC.

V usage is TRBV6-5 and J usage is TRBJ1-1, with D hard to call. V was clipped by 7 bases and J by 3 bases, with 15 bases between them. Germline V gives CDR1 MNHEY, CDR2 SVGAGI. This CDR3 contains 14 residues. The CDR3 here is CASTPYGSHTEAFF. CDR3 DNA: TGTGCCAGCACCCCCTATGGGTCCCACACTGAAGCTTTCTTT.

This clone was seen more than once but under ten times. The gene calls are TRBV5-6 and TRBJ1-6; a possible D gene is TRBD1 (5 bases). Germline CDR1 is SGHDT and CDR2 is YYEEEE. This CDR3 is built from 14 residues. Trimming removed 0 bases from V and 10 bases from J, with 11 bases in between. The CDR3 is CASSLGGTRSPLHF. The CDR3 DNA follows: TGTGCCAGCAGCTTGGGGGGGACCCGGTCACCCCTCCACTTT.

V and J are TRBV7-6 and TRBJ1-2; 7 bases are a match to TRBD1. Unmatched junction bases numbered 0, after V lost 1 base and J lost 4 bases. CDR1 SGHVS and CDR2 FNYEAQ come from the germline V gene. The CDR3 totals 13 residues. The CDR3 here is CASSLGQGYGYTF. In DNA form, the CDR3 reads TGTGCCAGCAGCTTAGGACAGGGCTATGGCTACACCTTC.

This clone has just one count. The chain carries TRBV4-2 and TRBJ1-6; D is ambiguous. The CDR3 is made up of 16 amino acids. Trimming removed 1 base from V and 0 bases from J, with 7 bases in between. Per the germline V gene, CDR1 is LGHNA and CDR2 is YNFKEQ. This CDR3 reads CASSQGRSSYNSPLHF. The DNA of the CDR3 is TGTGCCAGCAGCCAAGGCCGAAGCTCCTATAATTCACCCCTCCACTTT.

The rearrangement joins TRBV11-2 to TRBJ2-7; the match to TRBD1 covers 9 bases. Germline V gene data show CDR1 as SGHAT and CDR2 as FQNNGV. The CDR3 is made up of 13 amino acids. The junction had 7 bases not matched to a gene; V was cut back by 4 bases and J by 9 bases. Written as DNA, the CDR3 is TGTGCCAGCAGCTCGTCCGACAGGGGGTTGCAGTACTTC. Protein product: CASSSSDRGLQYF.

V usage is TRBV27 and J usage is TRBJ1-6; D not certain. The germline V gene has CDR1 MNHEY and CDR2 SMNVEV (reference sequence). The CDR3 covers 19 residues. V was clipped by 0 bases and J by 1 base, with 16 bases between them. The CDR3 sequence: CASSLSVGSGSSYNSPLHF. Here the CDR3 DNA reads TGTGCCAGCAGTTTATCAGTTGGGTCTGGTAGTTCCTATAATTCACCCCTCCACTTT.

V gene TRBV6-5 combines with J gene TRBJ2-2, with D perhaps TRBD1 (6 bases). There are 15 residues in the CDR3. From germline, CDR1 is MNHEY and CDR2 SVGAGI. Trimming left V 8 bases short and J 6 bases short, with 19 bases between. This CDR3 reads CASRGREGDAGELFF. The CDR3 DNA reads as TGTGCCAGCCGCGGCCGAGAGGGGGACGCCGGGGAGCTGTTTTTT.

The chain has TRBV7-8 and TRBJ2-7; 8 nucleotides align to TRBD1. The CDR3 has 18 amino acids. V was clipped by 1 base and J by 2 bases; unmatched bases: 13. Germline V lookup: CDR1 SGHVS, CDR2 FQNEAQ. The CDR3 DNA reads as TGTGCCAGCAGCTTAGGAGGTAGGGCAGGGGGCTTCACCTACGAGCAGTACTTC. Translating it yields CASSLGGRAGGFTYEQYF.

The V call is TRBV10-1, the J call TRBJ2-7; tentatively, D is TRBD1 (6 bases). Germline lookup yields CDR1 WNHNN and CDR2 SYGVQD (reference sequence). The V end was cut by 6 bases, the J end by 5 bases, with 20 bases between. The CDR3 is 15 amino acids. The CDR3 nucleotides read TGCGCCAGCAGCCCAAATACTAGAACAGGGCACGAGCAGTACTTC. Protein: CASSPNTRTGHEQYF.

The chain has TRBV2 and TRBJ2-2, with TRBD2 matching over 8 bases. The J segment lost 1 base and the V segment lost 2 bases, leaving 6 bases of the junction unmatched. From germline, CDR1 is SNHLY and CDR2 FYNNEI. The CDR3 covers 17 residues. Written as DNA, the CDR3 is TGTGCCAGCAGTGAACCCTGGACTAGCCGGAACACCGGGGAGCTGTTTTTT. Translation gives CASSEPWTSRNTGELFF. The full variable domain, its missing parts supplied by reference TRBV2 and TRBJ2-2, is EPEVTQTPSHQVTQMGQEVILRCVPISNHLYFYWYRQILGQKVEFLVSFYNNEISEKSEIFDDQFSVERPDGSNFTLKIRSTKLEDSAMYFCASSEPWTSRNTGELFFGEGSRLTVL.

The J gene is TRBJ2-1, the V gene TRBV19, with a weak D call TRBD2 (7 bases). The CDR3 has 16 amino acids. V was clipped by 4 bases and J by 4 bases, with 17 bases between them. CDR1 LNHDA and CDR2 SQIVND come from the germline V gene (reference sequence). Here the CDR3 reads CASSTRRGLLYNEQFF. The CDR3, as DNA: TGTGCCAGTAGTACCCGGCGGGGGCTTCTATACAATGAGCAGTTCTTC.

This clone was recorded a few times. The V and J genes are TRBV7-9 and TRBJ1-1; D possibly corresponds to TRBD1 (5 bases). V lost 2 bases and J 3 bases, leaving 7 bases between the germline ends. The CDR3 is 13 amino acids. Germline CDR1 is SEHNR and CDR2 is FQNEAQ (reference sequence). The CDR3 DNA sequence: TGTGCCAGCAGCTTATCGGGGGACACTGAAGCTTTCTTT. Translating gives CASSLSGDTEAFF.

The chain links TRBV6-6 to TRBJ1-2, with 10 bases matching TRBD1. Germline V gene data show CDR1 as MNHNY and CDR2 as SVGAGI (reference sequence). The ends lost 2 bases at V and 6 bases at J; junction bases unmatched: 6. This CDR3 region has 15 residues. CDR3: CASSYGDRGGDGYTF. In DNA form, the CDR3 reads TGTGCCAGCAGTTACGGGGACAGGGGCGGGGATGGCTACACCTTC.

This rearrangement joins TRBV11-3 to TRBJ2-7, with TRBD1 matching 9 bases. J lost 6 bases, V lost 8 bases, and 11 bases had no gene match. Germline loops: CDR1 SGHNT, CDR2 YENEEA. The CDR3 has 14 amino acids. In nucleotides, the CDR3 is TGTGCCAGCGCGCTCTCCGGACAGGGGTCCGAGCAGTACTTC. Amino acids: CASALSGQGSEQYF.

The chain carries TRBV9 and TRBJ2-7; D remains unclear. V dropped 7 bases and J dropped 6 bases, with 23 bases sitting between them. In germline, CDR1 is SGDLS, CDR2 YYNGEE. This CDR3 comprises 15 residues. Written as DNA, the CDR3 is TGTGCCAGCTCCGGCGAACCCCCATCTACCACCGAGCAGTACTTC. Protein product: CASSGEPPSTTEQYF.

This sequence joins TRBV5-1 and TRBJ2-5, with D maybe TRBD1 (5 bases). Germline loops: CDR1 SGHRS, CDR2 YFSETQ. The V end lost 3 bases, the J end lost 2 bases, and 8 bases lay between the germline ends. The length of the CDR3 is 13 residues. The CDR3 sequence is CASSWGGQETQYF. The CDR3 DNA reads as TGCGCCAGCAGCTGGGGCGGACAAGAGACCCAGTACTTC.